Shown below are 26 T cell receptor beta chains from a single sample sequenced in a study of blood T cells in healthy people across ages. Through a sample-barcoded 5' primer and a J-beta primer mix, a second PCR was run for about 6 to 11 cycles. A single record per CDR3 protein comes from TCRdb applying MiXCR to the 5' RACE reads. The sample includes about 540,000 distinct CDR3 sequences, more than 20% seen only once; the top ten take under 9%. The same sample was also used in a study of T cells of mothers and their children.

Sequencing was carried out using blood. The origin of the receptors is a boy between 10 and 17 years old in good health.

The V and J genes are TRBV20-1 and TRBJ2-3, with 12 bases that match TRBD2. CDR3 size: 16 residues. The junction had 4 bases not matched to a gene; V was cut back by 1 base and J by 2 bases. CDR1 DFQATT and CDR2 SNEGSKA come from the germline V gene (reference sequence). CDR3 residues: CSARGSSGRDTDTQYF. CDR3 in DNA: TGCAGTGCTAGAGGGTCTAGCGGGAGGGACACAGATACGCAGTATTTT.

This clonotype was found many times. This chain uses TRBV7-9 with TRBJ2-7; 12 bases line up with TRBD2. This CDR3 spans 14 amino acids. Trimming cost V 7 bases and J 3 bases; bases outside gene matches: 4. Per the germline V gene, CDR1 is SEHNR and CDR2 is FQNEAQ (reference sequence). CDR3 protein: CASTASGGDYEQYF. CDR3 sequence (DNA): TGTGCCAGCACCGCTAGCGGGGGGGACTACGAGCAGTACTTC.

The CDR3: CASSPRGQTSDEQYF. In nucleotides, the CDR3 is TGTGCCAGCAGCCCCAGAGGACAGACGTCCGACGAGCAGTACTTC. The rearrangement links TRBV7-3 to TRBJ2-7; TRBD1 is a possible D gene (6 bases). V was shortened by 5 bases and J by 5 bases, with 19 bases between the two germline ends. The length of the CDR3 is 15 residues. Germline V CDR1 and CDR2: SGHTA, FQGTGA.

This clonotype was seen once. CDR3 nucleotides: TGCAGTGCTAGAGAAGGCAGCAGCTCTGGAAACACCATATATTTT. This translates into CSAREGSSSGNTIYF. V is TRBV20-1 and J is TRBJ1-3; D unresolved. Deletions cut 0 bases from V and 0 bases from J, with 9 bases between. Germline V gene data show CDR1 as DFQATT and CDR2 as SNEGSKA (reference sequence). CDR3 length equals 15 residues.

This clonotype was seen only a few times. CDR3 nucleotide sequence: TGTGCCAGGGGGACCTTAGCCAAAAACATTCAGTACTTC. This codes for CARGTLAKNIQYF. The rearrangement links TRBV28 to TRBJ2-4, with D perhaps given as TRBD1 or TRBD2 (5 bases each). The V end was cut by 9 bases, the J end by 0 bases, with 9 bases between. The CDR3 runs to 13 residues. Germline-derived CDR1 and CDR2 are MDHEN and SYDVKM.

This clonotype came up a few times. The chain combines TRBV2 with TRBJ2-7, with 9 positions matching TRBD1. With 5 bases clipped from V and 4 bases from J, the junction kept 12 bases outside the gene matches. This CDR3 has 16 amino acids. Per germline, CDR1 SNHLY and CDR2 FYNNEI. Written as DNA, the CDR3 is TGTGCCAGCAGTTTAAGGCCCGGGACAGGGTCGTACGAGCAGTACTTC. Protein product: CASSLRPGTGSYEQYF.

This clonotype was seen only a few times. The rearrangement joins TRBV27 to TRBJ1-1; D unresolved. Trimming pared 2 bases from V and 6 bases from J, leaving 13 bases between. The CDR3 runs 14 residues. Germline V gene data show CDR1 as MNHEY and CDR2 as SMNVEV (reference sequence). The CDR3 coding sequence is TGTGCCAGCAGTTTACTCAGCGTCAGCCCTGAAGCTTTCTTT. This translates into CASSLLSVSPEAFF.

This clonotype occurred a few times. The chain joins TRBV7-2 to TRBJ1-2; 8 bases map to TRBD1. This CDR3 contains 14 residues. CDR1 and CDR2 from the germline V gene are SGHTA and FQGNSA. V trimming: 5 bases; J trimming: 7 bases; junction bases outside the gene matches: 9. As DNA, the CDR3 is TGTGCCAGCAGCCTGGGACAGGTTCTGGGTGGCTACACCTTC. Its translation is CASSLGQVLGGYTF.

This clonotype was observed many times. This sequence joins TRBV4-3 and TRBJ1-3, with D unresolved. The germline gives CDR1 LGHNA, CDR2 YSLEER. Trimming removed 1 base from V and 2 bases from J, with 6 bases in between. The CDR3 covers 14 residues. DNA of the CDR3: TGCGCCAGCAGCCAAGGTCTAGCTGGAAACACCATATATTTT. Translated: CASSQGLAGNTIYF.

This clonotype was counted only a few times. At one end the junction does not follow the germline gene, possibly because of a read error. This chain connects TRBV13 to TRBJ1-1; D is perhaps TRBD1 (5 bases). From germline, CDR1 is PRHDT and CDR2 FYEKMQ (reference sequence). The CDR3 has 17 amino acids. CDR3 nucleotide sequence: TGTGTCAGCAGCTTAGAGGGGCGGGGGGGGACGAACACTGAAGCTTTCTTT. As protein: CVSSLEGRGGTNTEAFF.

CDR3 nucleotide sequence: TGCGCCAGCAGCCAAAGGCCCCTCCCCCAATACGAGCAGTACTTC. This gives the protein CASSQRPLPQYEQYF. V usage is TRBV4-3 and J usage is TRBJ2-7, with D unresolved. Trimming took 2 bases from V and 4 from J, leaving 15 bases between them. Germline V gene sequence: CDR1 LGHNA, CDR2 YSLEER. The CDR3 length is 15 residues.

The genes are TRBV7-9 and TRBJ2-5; 7 bases map to TRBD2. The V segment lost 4 bases and the J segment 5 bases; nucleotides outside the gene matches: 13. Germline-derived CDR1 and CDR2 are SEHNR and FQNEAQ (reference sequence). The length of the CDR3 is 16 residues. CDR3 protein: CASSWYMEPGGETQYF. The CDR3 DNA reads TGTGCCAGCAGCTGGTACATGGAACCCGGGGGGGAGACCCAGTACTTC.

The rearrangement uses TRBV5-1 and TRBJ2-5, with 9 bases lining up with TRBD1. The DNA matches TRBJ2-7 better at its end, which makes the J call doubtful. CDR3 length equals 15 residues. The germline CDR1 and CDR2 sequences are SGHRS and YFSETQ. In nucleotides, the CDR3 is TGCGCCAGCAGCTTGGGTTGGACAGGGGACTACGAGCAGTACTTC. Protein sequence: CASSLGWTGDYEQYF.

In its sample, this clonotype was seen a few times. V usage is TRBV5-1 and J usage is TRBJ2-1, with TRBD1 matching over 10 bases. The J call may be wrong; the DNA end is better matched by TRBJ2-4. This CDR3 spans 16 amino acids. The germline V gene has CDR1 SGHRS and CDR2 YFSETQ. CDR3: CASNRDPGTGALDQYF. Written as DNA, the CDR3 is TGCGCCAGCAATAGGGATCCCGGGACAGGGGCCCTTGATCAGTACTTC.

The chain combines TRBV11-2 with TRBJ2-1; 8 bases are shared with TRBD2. The V segment lost 5 bases and the J segment 0 bases; nucleotides outside the gene matches: 21. Germline-derived CDR1 and CDR2 are SGHAT and FQNNGV. The CDR3 is made up of 21 amino acids. The CDR3 here is CASSPTARWERGSSSYNEQFF. CDR3 DNA sequence: TGTGCCAGCAGCCCCACGGCTCGGTGGGAGCGGGGGTCCAGCTCCTACAATGAGCAGTTCTTC. Drawing the rest from reference TRBV11-2 and TRBJ2-1, the complete variable domain is EAGVAQSPRYKIIEKRQSVAFWCNPISGHATLYWYQQILGQGPKLLIQFQNNGVVDDSQLPKDRFSAERLKGVDSTLKIQPAKLEDSAVYLCASSPTARWERGSSSYNEQFFGPGTRLTVL.

The rearrangement uses TRBV7-9 and TRBJ2-5; 9 bases align to TRBD1. The J call may be faulty, since TRBJ2-7 better matches the DNA end. Germline CDR1 is SEHNR and CDR2 is FQNEAQ (reference sequence). The CDR3 runs to 14 residues. Written as DNA, the CDR3 is TGTGCCAGCAGCCCGGCACAGGGGGCGTACGAGCAGTACTTC. This codes for CASSPAQGAYEQYF.

This clonotype was counted between two and nine times. The chain carries TRBV28 and TRBJ2-2; D gene uncertain. Germline assignment: CDR1 MDHEN and CDR2 SYDVKM. The CDR3 extends over 14 amino acids. Between the trimmed V and J ends, which lost 3 bases and 0 bases, there was a span of 5 bases. Here the CDR3 reads CASSFRTNTGELFF. As DNA, the CDR3 is TGTGCCAGCAGTTTTCGGACGAACACCGGGGAGCTGTTTTTT.

The chain links TRBV9 to TRBJ2-5, with D possibly matching TRBD1 (6 bases). The germline V gene has CDR1 SGDLS and CDR2 YYNGEE. The length of the CDR3 is 14 residues. The germline V and J ends were trimmed by 3 bases and 1 base, with 10 bases remaining between them. For the CDR3, the DNA is TGTGCCAGCAGCGACAGGGTCTCCCAAGAGACCCAGTACTTC. Amino acids: CASSDRVSQETQYF.

This clonotype was seen a handful of times. V and J are TRBV10-2 and TRBJ2-5; TRBD1 is a possible D gene (6 bases). V lost 8 bases, J lost 0 bases, and 10 bases lay in between. The length of the CDR3 is 13 residues. CDR1 and CDR2 from the germline V gene are WSHSY and SAAADI. CDR3 bases: TGCGCCAGCCAGGACAGCAACCAAGAGACCCAGTACTTC. The encoded protein is CASQDSNQETQYF.

The chain has TRBV3-1 and TRBJ2-1; no definite D call. CDR3 length equals 15 residues. The V gene lost 5 bases and the J gene lost 5 bases, with 16 bases spanning the gap. Germline loops: CDR1 LGHDT, CDR2 YNNKEL (reference sequence). CDR3 coding DNA: TGTGCCAGCAGCGATAGCCTCAGTGGGGACAATGAGCAGTTCTTC. Translation gives CASSDSLSGDNEQFF.

J is TRBJ2-7 and V is TRBV7-9; 8 bases line up with TRBD2. Per the germline V gene, CDR1 is SEHNR and CDR2 is FQNEAQ (reference sequence). The CDR3 loop spans 18 amino acids. The V and J ends lost 4 bases and 0 bases, in that order; junction bases with no gene match: 14. Written as DNA, the CDR3 is TGTGCCAGCAGCTCCTACGCCTGGATGCGGGAGGTCTCCTACGAGCAGTACTTC. Protein sequence: CASSSYAWMREVSYEQYF.

This clonotype has just a few counts. The V call is TRBV4-3, the J call TRBJ1-4; 7 bases align to TRBD1. V lost 4 bases to trimming and J lost 3 bases; unmatched junction nucleotides: 8. The CDR3 is made up of 16 amino acids. The germline CDR1 and CDR2 sequences are LGHNA and YSLEER. In nucleotides, the CDR3 is TGCGCCAGCAGCCGGTACAGGACAGGACCTAATGAAAAACTGTTTTTT. This codes for CASSRYRTGPNEKLFF.

This clonotype occurred a few times. V is TRBV4-1 and J is TRBJ1-4; 10 nucleotides line up with TRBD1. CDR1 is MGHRA and CDR2 is YSYEKL in the germline V gene. Trimming cost V 6 bases and J 8 bases; bases outside gene matches: 12. This CDR3 has 16 amino acids. Here the CDR3 reads CASSSPGTGVMEKLFF. The CDR3 DNA reads as TGCGCCAGCAGTTCTCCCGGGACAGGGGTTATGGAAAAACTGTTTTTT.

This chain joins TRBV7-8 and TRBJ2-7, with no clear D. The CDR3 runs 12 residues. Looked up from germline, CDR1 is SGHVS and CDR2 is FQNEAQ. Deletions cut 5 bases from V and 4 bases from J, with 9 bases between. DNA for the CDR3: TGTGCCAGCAGCCTAAGGATTTACGAGCAGTACTTC. It encodes CASSLRIYEQYF.

This clonotype was detected only a few times. The rearrangement joins TRBV11-2 to TRBJ2-5, with 12 bases identical to TRBD1. The length of the CDR3 is 17 residues. Germline V gene data show CDR1 as SGHAT and CDR2 as FQNNGV. Losses at the gene ends were 1 base for V and 6 bases for J; bases not matched to a gene: 9. This CDR3 is CASSLGAWGQGAKTQYF. CDR3 nucleotide sequence: TGTGCCAGCAGCTTAGGGGCTTGGGGACAGGGGGCTAAGACCCAGTACTTC.

This clonotype was found a few times. CDR3 bases: TGTGCCAGCAGTGGAACCCAGGAGACCTACGAGCAGTACTTC. It encodes CASSGTQETYEQYF. V usage is TRBV2 and J usage is TRBJ2-7; D is undetermined. The V end was cut by 4 bases, the J end by 2 bases, with 12 bases between. The CDR3 totals 14 residues. CDR1 is SNHLY and CDR2 is FYNNEI in the germline V gene.